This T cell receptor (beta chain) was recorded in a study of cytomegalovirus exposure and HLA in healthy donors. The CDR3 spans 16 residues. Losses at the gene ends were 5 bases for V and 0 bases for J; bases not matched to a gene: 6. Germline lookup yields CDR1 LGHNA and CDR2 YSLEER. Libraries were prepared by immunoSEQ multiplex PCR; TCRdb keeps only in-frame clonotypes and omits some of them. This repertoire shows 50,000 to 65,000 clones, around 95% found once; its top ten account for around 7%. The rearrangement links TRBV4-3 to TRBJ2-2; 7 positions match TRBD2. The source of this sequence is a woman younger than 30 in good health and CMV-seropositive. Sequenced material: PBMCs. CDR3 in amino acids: CASSSGLFSNTGELFF. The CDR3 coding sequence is TGCGCCAGCAGCTCGGGACTATTTTCGAACACCGGGGAGCTGTTTTTT.